The next 28 T cell receptor beta chains were all read from a single sample in a study of blood T cell repertoires in COVID-19. Method: immunoSEQ multiplex PCR; TCRdb's copy keeps in-frame clones and lacks some. The sample includes some 60,000 clones, 80% of them seen just once. The sequenced material came from peripheral blood. Receptors originate from a man aged 60 to 69 with acute or convalescent COVID-19.

The chain is built from TRBV27 and TRBJ1-6; TRBD1 matches 7 bases. The CDR3 totals 16 residues. Germline V gene sequence: CDR1 MNHEY, CDR2 SMNVEV (reference sequence). J was trimmed by 0 bases and V by 3 bases; bases with no gene match: 2. The CDR3 sequence is CASSLGQSSYNSPLHF. The CDR3 coding sequence is TGTGCCAGCAGTTTGGGACAGAGCTCCTATAATTCACCCCTCCACTTT.

The chain is built from TRBV4-1 and TRBJ2-1; tentatively, D is TRBD2 (5 bases). Per the germline V gene, CDR1 is MGHRA and CDR2 is YSYEKL. V shed 1 base and J shed 7 bases, with 14 bases lying between them. The CDR3 length is 15 residues. The CDR3, as DNA: TGCGCCAGCAGCCAAGGACTAACCCAGAGGAATGAGCAGTTCTTC. Encoded protein: CASSQGLTQRNEQFF.

V is TRBV7-9 and J is TRBJ2-7; D is undetermined. The CDR3 is made up of 16 amino acids. V was clipped by 1 base and J by 0 bases, with 13 bases between them. Germline lookup yields CDR1 SEHNR and CDR2 FQNEAQ (reference sequence). The CDR3 DNA reads TGTGCCAGCAGCTTAGAGAGTGAAAAGAGCTCCTACGAGCAGTACTTC. Residues: CASSLESEKSSYEQYF.

This clone was detected only a few times. J is TRBJ2-1 and V is TRBV18, with TRBD2 identical over 8 bases. The CDR3 spans 16 residues. Germline V gene sequence: CDR1 KGHSH, CDR2 LQKENI. The V gene end was trimmed by 6 bases and the J gene end by 7 bases; junction bases not matched to a gene: 14. CDR3 sequence: CASSHRRRGGRNEQFF. DNA of the CDR3: TGTGCCAGCTCCCACCGGAGACGGGGGGGCCGTAATGAGCAGTTCTTC.

This clone was seen more than once but under ten times. The CDR3 is CASSPTPGGNYGYTF. Here the CDR3 DNA reads TGTGCCAGCAGCCCCACCCCGGGGGGGAACTATGGCTACACCTTC. This sequence joins TRBV9 and TRBJ1-2; D might be TRBD1 (5 bases). The ends were cut back, 4 bases at V and 2 bases at J, with 15 bases in the middle. The CDR3 is made up of 15 amino acids. The germline CDR1 and CDR2 sequences are SGDLS and YYNGEE. The full variable domain, its missing parts supplied by reference TRBV9 and TRBJ1-2, is DSGVTQTPKHLITATGQRVTLRCSPRSGDLSVYWYQQSLDQGLQFLIQYYNGEERAKGNILERFSAQQFPDLHSELNLSSLELGDSALYFCASSPTPGGNYGYTFGSGTRLTVV.

The chain has TRBV7-6 and TRBJ2-5; 11 bases fit TRBD2. V shed 3 bases and J 5 bases; nucleotides not matched to a gene: 11. Germline CDR1 reads SGHVS; CDR2 reads FNYEAQ. This CDR3 comprises 17 residues. The CDR3 DNA reads as TGTGCCAGCAGCTTCCCGGGTAGCGGGGGGGCCTTTGAGACCCAGTACTTC. Encoded protein: CASSFPGSGGAFETQYF.

CDR3 bases: TGCGCCAGCAGCCAGGCCCCCACCGGGACAGGTGGGGGAGCTTTCTTT. It is translated as CASSQAPTGTGGGAFF. This chain uses TRBV4-1 with TRBJ1-1; 8 bases align to TRBD1. The germline gives CDR1 MGHRA, CDR2 YSYEKL. V lost 3 bases to trimming and J lost 10 bases; unmatched junction nucleotides: 16. The CDR3 covers 16 residues.

The CDR3: CAWSGQTGAPGQPQHF. The CDR3, as DNA: TGTGCCTGGAGTGGACAGACAGGGGCTCCCGGGCAGCCCCAGCATTTT. The V and J genes are TRBV30 and TRBJ1-5; 8 bases agree with TRBD1. This CDR3 is built from 16 residues. The V gene end was trimmed by 1 base and the J gene end by 7 bases; junction bases not matched to a gene: 12. Germline lookup yields CDR1 GTSNPN and CDR2 SVGIG (reference sequence).

The table lists this clone with a count of one. The chain joins TRBV5-4 to TRBJ2-7; D is ambiguous. The CDR3 length is 11 residues. V lost 0 bases and J 6 bases, leaving 4 bases between the germline ends. The germline gives CDR1 SGHNT, CDR2 YYREEE (reference sequence). CDR3 residues: CASSLAGEQYF. The CDR3 DNA sequence: TGTGCCAGCAGCTTGGCCGGCGAGCAGTACTTC.

This chain links TRBV2 with TRBJ2-6; perhaps TRBD1 as D (6 bases). Germline V gene lookup returns CDR1 SNHLY and CDR2 FYNNEI. The CDR3 is 16 residues long. V lost 6 bases and J lost 2, with 14 bases in between. CDR3 region: CASSRAQGTGANVLTF. The CDR3 nucleotides are TGTGCCAGCAGCCGCGCACAGGGTACTGGGGCCAACGTCCTGACTTTC.

The chain uses TRBV3-1 (or the pseudogene TRBV3-2) and TRBJ1-6; 7 bases fit TRBD1. J lost 5 bases, V lost 2 bases, and 6 bases had no gene match. CDR1 LGHDT and CDR2 YNNKEL come from the germline V gene (reference sequence). The CDR3 sequence is 16 residues long. The DNA of the CDR3 is TGTGCCAGCAGCCAATCCCCGGGACAGAATAATTCACCCCTCCACTTT. Amino acids: CASSQSPGQNNSPLHF.

V and J are TRBV4-1 and TRBJ2-2, with D uncertain. The CDR3 is 14 amino acids. Germline CDR1 and CDR2: MGHRA and YSYEKL. V lost 4 bases and J 4 bases, leaving 10 bases between the germline ends. The CDR3 sequence is CASSRVDSTGELFF. The CDR3 DNA is TGCGCCAGCAGCCGCGTCGACTCCACCGGGGAGCTGTTTTTT.

CDR3: CASSLWTSGGQIQETQYF. In nucleotides, the CDR3 is TGTGCCAGCAGTTTATGGACTAGCGGGGGGCAAATCCAAGAGACCCAGTACTTC. The rearrangement links TRBV27 to TRBJ2-5, with 14 bases lining up with TRBD2. The CDR3 sequence is 18 residues long. The germline V gene encodes CDR1 MNHEY and CDR2 SMNVEV (reference sequence). V lost 1 base, J lost 1 base, and 5 bases stayed unmatched.

The chain uses TRBV7-9 and TRBJ2-5; the match to TRBD1 covers 9 bases. CDR1 and CDR2 from the germline V gene are SEHNR and FQNEAQ (reference sequence). CDR3 length: 14 residues. V shed 5 bases and J 4 bases; nucleotides not matched to a gene: 5. In DNA form, the CDR3 reads TGTGCCAGCAGCCTACAGGGGGCGGGAGAGACCCAGTACTTC. Encoded protein: CASSLQGAGETQYF. The full variable domain, rest sourced from reference TRBV7-9 and TRBJ2-5, is DTGVSQNPRHKITKRGQNVTFRCDPISEHNRLYWYRQTLGQGPEFLTYFQNEAQLEKSRLLSDRFSAERPKGSFSTLEIQRTEQGDSAMYLCASSLQGAGETQYFGPGTRLLVL.

The J gene is TRBJ2-5, the V gene TRBV3-1 (or the pseudogene TRBV3-2), with D maybe TRBD1 (6 bases). The CDR3 totals 14 residues. V shed 4 bases and J shed 2 bases, with 11 bases lying between them. Germline V gives CDR1 LGHDT, CDR2 YNNKEL (reference sequence). Here the CDR3 reads CASSLFGQQETQYF. The CDR3, as DNA: TGTGCCAGCAGCCTCTTCGGACAGCAAGAGACCCAGTACTTC.

The chain joins TRBV9 to TRBJ2-2, with D unresolved. The CDR3 has 13 amino acids. Germline CDR1 and CDR2: SGDLS and YYNGEE. The V end was cut by 1 base, the J end by 5 bases, with 6 bases between. The CDR3 reads CASSVTRTGELFF. The CDR3 DNA reads as TGTGCCAGCAGCGTAACCCGGACCGGGGAGCTGTTTTTT.

V is TRBV29-1 and J is TRBJ2-7, with a tentative D call TRBD1 (5 bases). V was shortened by 4 bases and J by 1 base, with 8 bases between the two germline ends. The CDR3 is 12 amino acids. Germline CDR1 reads SQVTM; CDR2 reads ANQGSEA. This CDR3 reads CSVVTVSYEQYF. Written as DNA, the CDR3 is TGCAGCGTTGTGACAGTATCCTACGAGCAGTACTTC.

V gene TRBV28 combines with J gene TRBJ1-5; 10 nucleotides match TRBD1. The CDR3 extends over 17 amino acids. Germline V gives CDR1 MDHEN, CDR2 SYDVKM. V was pared by 6 bases and J by 1 base, with 9 bases of the junction left unmatched. The CDR3 DNA sequence: TGTGCCAGCAGCGAGGACAGGGGGGGACGGAGCAATCAGCCCCAGCATTTT. Amino acid sequence: CASSEDRGGRSNQPQHF.

The chain couples TRBV11-2 to TRBJ2-2; weak D call: TRBD1 (6 bases). Trimming left V 5 bases short and J 2 bases short, with 12 bases between. Per germline, CDR1 SGHAT and CDR2 FQNNGV. The length of the CDR3 is 15 residues. The CDR3 bases are TGTGCCAGCAGCCGGTACAGGGCTAACACCGGGGAGCTGTTTTTT. Translated, it gives CASSRYRANTGELFF.

This rearrangement joins TRBV11-2 to TRBJ2-7; 7 nucleotides line up with TRBD1. Looked up from germline, CDR1 is SGHAT and CDR2 is FQNNGV. The CDR3 runs 16 residues. The junction had 9 bases not matched to a gene; V was cut back by 3 bases and J by 1 base. The CDR3: CASSFPLTGNSYEQYF. The DNA for the CDR3 is TGTGCCAGCAGCTTTCCCCTGACAGGGAATTCCTACGAGCAGTACTTC.

This rearrangement joins TRBV27 to TRBJ1-5; D is perhaps TRBD1 (6 bases). The CDR3 loop spans 15 amino acids. Germline V lookup: CDR1 MNHEY, CDR2 SMNVEV (reference sequence). Trimming removed 3 bases from V and 0 bases from J, with 9 bases in between. CDR3 region: CASSFNRDSNQPQHF. The CDR3 DNA sequence: TGTGCCAGCAGTTTCAACAGGGATAGCAATCAGCCCCAGCATTTT.

This clone was observed once. In the same sample, other DNA sequences code for this CDR3. V is TRBV5-1 and J is TRBJ1-1, with D possibly being TRBD1 (6 bases). Trimming shortened V by 3 bases and J by 3 bases, and 12 bases separated the two germline ends. Germline values: CDR1 SGHRS, CDR2 YFSETQ. This CDR3 has 14 residues. The chain's CDR3 is CASSSGQLDTEAFF. In DNA, the CDR3 is TGCGCCAGCAGCTCCGGACAGCTAGACACTGAAGCTTTCTTT. The variable domain in full, completed from reference TRBV5-1 and TRBJ1-1, reads KAGVTQTPRYLIKTRGQQVTLSCSPISGHRSVSWYQQTPGQGLQFLFEYFSETQRNKGNFPGRFSGRQFSNSRSEMNVSTLELGDSALYLCASSSGQLDTEAFFGQGTRLTVV.

The chain joins TRBV5-8 to TRBJ2-3; TRBD2 is a possible D gene (5 bases). Deletions cut 0 bases from V and 2 bases from J, with 13 bases between. This CDR3 region has 16 residues. The germline CDR1 and CDR2 sequences are SGHTS and YDEGEE. This CDR3 reads CASSLARTRDTDTQYF. The CDR3 DNA reads as TGTGCCAGCAGCTTGGCCAGGACCCGGGACACAGATACGCAGTATTTT.

V and J are TRBV5-1 and TRBJ2-7, with D possibly TRBD1 on 5 matching bases. The CDR3 is made up of 11 amino acids. V lost 6 bases and J lost 8, with 12 bases in between. Germline CDR1 is SGHRS and CDR2 is YFSETQ. The CDR3 region has the DNA TGCGCCAGCAAATGGCAGGACAAGCAGTACTTC. Protein product: CASKWQDKQYF. Variable domain in full (rest from reference TRBV5-1 and TRBJ2-7): KAGVTQTPRYLIKTRGQQVTLSCSPISGHRSVSWYQQTPGQGLQFLFEYFSETQRNKGNFPGRFSGRQFSNSRSEMNVSTLELGDSALYLCASKWQDKQYFGPGTRLTVT.

This sequence joins TRBV7-9 and TRBJ2-2, with a tentative D call TRBD2 (7 bases). The germline CDR1 and CDR2 sequences are SEHNR and FQNEAQ (reference sequence). The CDR3 consists of 16 residues. V lost 5 bases and J lost 5, with 18 bases in between. CDR3 DNA: TGTGCCAGCAGCCGGGGGGCGGCAGGGACTACCGGGGAGCTGTTTTTT. Translated: CASSRGAAGTTGELFF.

The chain is built from TRBV25-1 and TRBJ2-2, with D possibly TRBD1 on 6 matching bases. The CDR3 contains 16 residues. Germline V lookup: CDR1 MGHDK, CDR2 SYGVNS. Trimming shortened V by 1 base and J by 1 base, and 10 bases separated the two germline ends. As DNA, the CDR3 is TGTGCCAGCAGTGAATCTCGGACAGTGAACACCGGGGAGCTGTTTTTT. Its translation is CASSESRTVNTGELFF.

V usage is TRBV3-1 (or the pseudogene TRBV3-2) and J usage is TRBJ1-5; unclear D gene. V lost 4 bases, J lost 0 bases, and 7 bases lay in between. The CDR3 sequence is 14 residues long. Per the germline V gene, CDR1 is LGHDT and CDR2 is YNNKEL (reference sequence). This chain's CDR3 is CASSRAGSNQPQHF. The CDR3 nucleotides read TGTGCCAGCAGCCGGGCGGGTAGCAATCAGCCCCAGCATTTT.

This clone has just one count. The chain couples TRBV28 to TRBJ2-3; TRBD2 matches 15 bases. From germline, CDR1 is MDHEN and CDR2 SYDVKM. Trimming cost V 6 bases and J 0 bases; bases outside gene matches: 4. This CDR3 has 17 residues. For the CDR3, the DNA is TGTGCCAGCAGGGGACTAGCGGGGGGTTTTAGCACAGATACGCAGTATTTT. Translation: CASRGLAGGFSTDTQYF.